This is a list of T cell receptor beta chains from one sample in a study of blood T cell repertoires in COVID-19. TCRdb's copy holds only in-frame clones and misses some; the assay was immunoSEQ multiplex PCR. The sample shows fewer than 250,000 clones, nearly 90% of them seen only once. The sequenced material came from PBMCs or T cells enriched from blood (not recorded which). These receptors originate from a young man who had been exposed to COVID-19. The CDR3 runs from the conserved cysteine through the conserved F or W. The D gene is left open where the match is weak. Size values are once, few and many counts, or a class for expanded clones, and some rows have none.

cdr3_aa: CASSQGEDYGYTF
cdr3_nt: TGTGCCAGCAGTCAGGGGGAGGACTATGGCTACACCTTC
clone_size: .
d_call: TRBD1
j_call: TRBJ1-2
v_call: TRBV2

cdr3_aa: CASSVTPEVGEQYF
cdr3_nt: TGTGCCAGCAGCGTAACCCCCGAGGTCGGCGAGCAGTACTTC
clone_size: .
d_call: .
j_call: TRBJ2-7
v_call: TRBV9

cdr3_aa: CASSLQGAVRNTEAFF
cdr3_nt: TGTGCCAGCAGCCTACAGGGGGCAGTTCGGAACACTGAAGCTTTCTTT
clone_size: .
d_call: TRBD1
j_call: TRBJ1-1
v_call: TRBV4-2

cdr3_aa: CASSQGQGGSTEAFF
cdr3_nt: TGTGCCAGCAGCCAGGGACAGGGGGGGAGCACTGAAGCTTTCTTT
clone_size: .
d_call: TRBD1
j_call: TRBJ1-1
v_call: TRBV11-2

cdr3_aa: CASSPRDRADNEQFF
cdr3_nt: TGTGCCAGCAGCCCCCGGGACAGGGCCGACAATGAGCAGTTCTTC
clone_size: .
d_call: TRBD1
j_call: TRBJ2-1
v_call: TRBV7-9

cdr3_aa: CASSSPQGRKEAFF
cdr3_nt: TGTGCCAGCAGCTCTCCACAGGGCCGAAAGGAAGCTTTCTTT
clone_size: .
d_call: .
j_call: TRBJ1-1
v_call: TRBV3-1/TRBV3-2

cdr3_aa: CASSYSSDAFF
cdr3_nt: TGTGCCAGCAGTTACAGTAGTGATGCTTTCTTT
clone_size: .
d_call: .
j_call: TRBJ1-1
v_call: TRBV6-6

cdr3_aa: CAWSSSAYEQYF
cdr3_nt: TGTGCCTGGAGTTCCTCCGCCTACGAGCAGTACTTC
clone_size: .
d_call: .
j_call: TRBJ2-7
v_call: TRBV30

cdr3_aa: CASSPSFGYTF
cdr3_nt: TGTGCCAGCAGTCCGTCTTTTGGCTACACCTTC
clone_size: .
d_call: .
j_call: TRBJ1-2
v_call: TRBV12-3/TRBV12-4

cdr3_aa: CASSVTGTTGANVLTF
cdr3_nt: TGTGCCAGCAGCGTGACAGGGACCACTGGGGCCAACGTCCTGACTTTC
clone_size: .
d_call: TRBD1
j_call: TRBJ2-6
v_call: TRBV9

cdr3_aa: CAQTRDSSYEQYF
cdr3_nt: TGTGCTCAGACCCGGGACAGCTCCTACGAGCAGTACTTC
clone_size: few
d_call: TRBD1
j_call: TRBJ2-7
v_call: TRBV30

cdr3_aa: CASSQGAGEQYF
cdr3_nt: TGTGCCAGCAGTCAGGGGGCCGGCGAGCAGTACTTC
clone_size: .
d_call: TRBD1
j_call: TRBJ2-7
v_call: TRBV2

cdr3_aa: CASSLGLHQETQYF
cdr3_nt: TGTGCCAGCAGCTTAGGGCTCCACCAAGAGACCCAGTACTTC
clone_size: .
d_call: .
j_call: TRBJ2-5
v_call: TRBV7-2

cdr3_aa: CASSSKGENQPQHF
cdr3_nt: TGTGCCAGCAGTTCCAAGGGAGAGAATCAGCCCCAGCATTTT
clone_size: .
d_call: .
j_call: TRBJ1-5
v_call: TRBV6-4

cdr3_aa: CASSFKQGATDTQYF
cdr3_nt: TGCGCCAGCAGCTTTAAGCAGGGGGCTACAGATACGCAGTATTTT
clone_size: .
d_call: TRBD1
j_call: TRBJ2-3
v_call: TRBV5-1

cdr3_aa: CASSEGGKNTEAFF
cdr3_nt: TGTGCCAGCAGCGAAGGGGGTAAGAACACTGAAGCTTTCTTT
clone_size: .
d_call: .
j_call: TRBJ1-1
v_call: TRBV7-6

cdr3_aa: CASTRDREAQPQHF
cdr3_nt: TGTGCCAGTACCCGCGACAGGGAGGCCCAGCCCCAGCATTTT
clone_size: .
d_call: TRBD1
j_call: TRBJ1-5
v_call: TRBV19

cdr3_aa: CASSLDLDTVHEQYF
cdr3_nt: TGTGCCAGCAGCTTGGATCTGGACACGGTTCACGAGCAGTACTTC
clone_size: once
d_call: .
j_call: TRBJ2-7
v_call: TRBV5-6

cdr3_aa: CASSTTSGGPPYNEQFF
cdr3_nt: TGTGCCAGCTCAACTACTAGCGGGGGCCCTCCCTACAATGAGCAGTTCTTC
clone_size: .
d_call: TRBD2
j_call: TRBJ2-1
v_call: TRBV18

cdr3_aa: CASSRGGATGELFF
cdr3_nt: TGTGCCAGCAGTCGCGGGGGTGCCACCGGGGAGCTGTTTTTT
clone_size: .
d_call: .
j_call: TRBJ2-2
v_call: TRBV21-1

cdr3_aa: CASSPPSGTEAFF
cdr3_nt: TGTGCCAGCTCACCACCTTCAGGCACTGAAGCTTTCTTT
clone_size: .
d_call: .
j_call: TRBJ1-1
v_call: TRBV18

cdr3_aa: CSVLRGNMNTEAFF
cdr3_nt: TGCAGCGTCCTAAGGGGGAACATGAACACTGAAGCTTTCTTT
clone_size: .
d_call: .
j_call: TRBJ1-1
v_call: TRBV29-1

cdr3_aa: CASRESMSEAFF
cdr3_nt: TGTGCCAGCAGGGAGAGCATGTCTGAAGCTTTCTTT
clone_size: .
d_call: .
j_call: TRBJ1-1
v_call: TRBV2

cdr3_aa: CASSEASGTATGELFF
cdr3_nt: TGTGCCAGCAGTGAAGCTTCTGGGACAGCCACCGGGGAGCTGTTTTTT
clone_size: .
d_call: TRBD1
j_call: TRBJ2-2
v_call: TRBV2

cdr3_aa: CASSPRTGSETQYF
cdr3_nt: TGTGCCAGTAGTCCCCGGACAGGGTCTGAGACCCAGTACTTC
clone_size: .
d_call: TRBD1
j_call: TRBJ2-5
v_call: TRBV19

cdr3_aa: CASSIPRIVPNTIYF
cdr3_nt: TGTGCCAGCAGCATCCCACGCATAGTTCCGAACACCATATATTTT
clone_size: .
d_call: .
j_call: TRBJ1-3
v_call: TRBV7-2

cdr3_aa: CASRTGGMNTGELFF
cdr3_nt: TGCGCCAGCCGGACAGGGGGCATGAACACCGGGGAGCTGTTTTTT
clone_size: .
d_call: TRBD1
j_call: TRBJ2-2
v_call: TRBV5-1

cdr3_aa: CASSDRDWLSSLHF
cdr3_nt: TGTGCCAGCAGTGACCGGGACTGGCTTTCGTCCCTCCACTTT
clone_size: .
d_call: .
j_call: TRBJ1-6
v_call: TRBV6-1

cdr3_aa: CASSEGSGEQYF
cdr3_nt: TGTGCCAGCAGCGAGGGGTCAGGAGAGCAGTACTTC
clone_size: .
d_call: .
j_call: TRBJ2-7
v_call: TRBV9

cdr3_aa: CASSAGFSNYGYTF
cdr3_nt: TGTGCCAGTAGCGCGGGCTTTTCTAACTATGGCTACACCTTC
clone_size: .
d_call: .
j_call: TRBJ1-2
v_call: TRBV19

cdr3_aa: CASSLSGQANSPLHF
cdr3_nt: TGCGCCAGCAGCTTATCGGGACAGGCAAATTCACCCCTCCACTTT
clone_size: few
d_call: TRBD1
j_call: TRBJ1-6
v_call: TRBV5-1

cdr3_aa: CASSQDPASTGELFF
cdr3_nt: TGTGCCAGCAGCCAAGATCCCGCCAGCACCGGGGAGCTGTTTTTT
clone_size: .
d_call: .
j_call: TRBJ2-2
v_call: TRBV4-2

cdr3_aa: CASSNGQGSTPLHF
cdr3_nt: TGTGCCAGCAGTAATGGACAGGGGAGTACACCCCTCCACTTT
clone_size: .
d_call: TRBD1
j_call: TRBJ1-6
v_call: TRBV27

cdr3_aa: CASSHRGGNTGELFF
cdr3_nt: TGTGCCAGCAGCCACAGGGGCGGGAACACCGGGGAGCTGTTTTTT
clone_size: .
d_call: TRBD1
j_call: TRBJ2-2
v_call: TRBV11-3

cdr3_aa: CASSDMGTTGNYGYTF
cdr3_nt: TGTGCCAGCAGCGATATGGGAACGACAGGGAACTATGGCTACACCTTC
clone_size: .
d_call: TRBD1
j_call: TRBJ1-2
v_call: TRBV7-3